This T cell receptor beta chain was obtained from a study of identical twins' blood T cells. At the level of the study: Roughly six alpha and six beta libraries together yielded tens of millions of reads.

V shed 3 bases and J shed 0 bases, with 11 bases lying between them. Germline-derived CDR1 and CDR2 are MNHEY and SVGEGT. This CDR3 contains 15 residues. Study-wide findings and caveats: Mainly, cloneset size products determined shared clonotypes, twins included. Twin similarity might stem from environmental factors, not only genetics.

There are a few counts of this clonotype. As yet, its antigen is unknown. In the source study's methods: Each library had roughly 2.2 to 4 million CDR3 reads and about 90,000 to nearly 500,000 clonotypes. TCRdb reprocessed the 5' RACE reads with MiXCR, giving one entry per CDR3 protein. What appears here as the V and J calls and clone size reflects TCRdb's work, not the paper's. The data contain 300,000 to 400,000 distinct CDR3 sequences, around 30% of them seen just once; the ten biggest clones take up 5.5% to 7%. This sequence originates from a woman aged 18 to 49 in good health. Sequenced input: PBMCs. V is TRBV6-2 or TRBV6-3 and J is TRBJ1-1; a possible D gene is TRBD1 (6 bases). CDR3 amino acids: CASSYGQLMNTEAFF. Written as DNA, the CDR3 is TGTGCCAGCAGTTATGGACAGCTAATGAACACTGAAGCTTTCTTT.